The 28 T cell receptor beta chains in this list originate from one sample, sequenced in a study of T cells in Graves' hyperthyroidism and ophthalmopathy. Amplified TCR beta CDR3 regions came from RNA transcripts. TCR CDR3 underwent first-round RT-PCR with the HTBI primer set. TCRdb passed the multiplex PCR reads through MiXCR, listing each CDR3 protein once. The sample lists 650,000 to 700,000 distinct CDR3 sequences; 15% to 20% were seen once. Source material: blood. All receptors derive from a man between 45 and 60 years old with Graves' hyperthyroidism.

This clonotype was picked up a small number of times. This chain links TRBV14 with TRBJ2-1, with 8 positions matching TRBD2. The CDR3 contains 17 residues. V lost 0 bases, J lost 2 bases, and 6 bases stayed unmatched. Germline-derived CDR1 and CDR2 are SGHDN and FVKESK. CDR3: CASSQDSGRAPYNEQFF. The CDR3 DNA reads as TGTGCCAGCAGCCAAGATTCCGGGAGGGCACCCTACAATGAGCAGTTCTTC.

Only a few counts were recorded for this clonotype. This chain connects TRBV10-3 to TRBJ2-7, with D unresolved. CDR1 ENHRY and CDR2 SYGVKD come from the germline V gene. The CDR3 spans 15 residues. Trimming stripped 0 bases from V and 3 bases from J, with 12 bases between. CDR3 region: CAISESMQAGYEQYF. CDR3 in DNA: TGTGCCATCAGTGAGTCAATGCAGGCCGGCTACGAGCAGTACTTC.

This clonotype was detected ten times or more. V usage is TRBV6-2 or TRBV6-3 and J usage is TRBJ2-7, with 13 bases fitting TRBD2. Germline CDR1 reads MNHEY; CDR2 reads SVGEGT. V shed 5 bases and J 2 bases; nucleotides not matched to a gene: 6. The CDR3 has 16 amino acids. The CDR3 bases are TGTGCCAGCAGTAGACATGGGACTAGCGGGACCTACGAGCAGTACTTC. Translating gives CASSRHGTSGTYEQYF.

This clonotype was seen a few times. This chain joins TRBV19 and TRBJ1-2; D uncertain. Germline CDR1 is LNHDA and CDR2 is SQIVND (reference sequence). V lost 6 bases to trimming and J lost 0 bases, with 11 bases between them. The CDR3 contains 14 residues. The CDR3 protein is CASSPWGSNYGYTF. The CDR3 bases are TGTGCCAGTAGCCCGTGGGGATCTAACTATGGCTACACCTTC.

This clonotype was recorded a few times. This rearrangement joins TRBV19 to TRBJ2-1, with 9 nucleotides matching TRBD2. The length of the CDR3 is 14 residues. CDR1 and CDR2 from the germline V gene are LNHDA and SQIVND (reference sequence). The junction had 7 bases not matched to a gene; V was cut back by 5 bases and J by 8 bases. The CDR3 loop is CASSVAAGGDEQFF. The CDR3 nucleotides are TGTGCCAGTAGTGTCGCAGCGGGAGGCGATGAGCAGTTCTTC.

This clonotype came up a few times. The V gene is TRBV19, the J gene TRBJ2-3; TRBD2 matches at 13 bases. Germline V gives CDR1 LNHDA, CDR2 SQIVND (reference sequence). The CDR3 loop spans 17 amino acids. The J segment lost 4 bases and the V segment lost 5 bases, leaving 9 bases of the junction unmatched. This chain's CDR3 is CASSPRGLAGFSDTQYF. In DNA form, the CDR3 reads TGTGCCAGTAGTCCTCGGGGACTAGCGGGATTCTCAGATACGCAGTATTTT.

Written as DNA, the CDR3 is TGTGCCAGCAGCTTCGGGACTAGCGGGACAGGGGAGACCCAGTACTTC. Residues: CASSFGTSGTGETQYF. The rearrangement links TRBV5-8 to TRBJ2-5, with TRBD2 matching over 13 bases. CDR3 length: 16 residues. Germline V gene sequence: CDR1 SGHTS, CDR2 YDEGEE. The V gene end was trimmed by 2 bases and the J gene end by 5 bases; junction bases not matched to a gene: 6.

The rearrangement uses TRBV6-1 and TRBJ2-6; 10 positions agree with TRBD1. The CDR3 contains 16 residues. J lost 4 bases, V lost 4 bases, and 4 bases had no gene match. Germline CDR1 is MNHNS and CDR2 is SASEGT. CDR3 sequence: CASSGQGATGANVLTF. The DNA for the CDR3 is TGTGCCAGCAGTGGACAGGGGGCGACCGGGGCCAACGTCCTGACTTTC.

This rearrangement joins TRBV15 to TRBJ1-2; D uncertain. Trimming cost V 5 bases and J 8 bases, with 27 bases left between them. The V gene's germline CDR1 is LNHNV and CDR2 YYDKDF (reference sequence). The CDR3 length is 17 residues. The CDR3 spells CATSGPGDSREYGGYTF. The CDR3 DNA sequence: TGTGCCACCAGCGGGCCGGGAGATTCAAGAGAGTATGGAGGCTACACCTTC. Drawing the rest from reference TRBV15 and TRBJ1-2, the complete variable domain is DAMVIQNPRYQVTQFGKPVTLSCSQTLNHNVMYWYQQKSSQAPKLLFHYYDKDFNNEADTPDNFQSRRPNTSFCFLDIRSPGLGDTAMYLCATSGPGDSREYGGYTFGSGTRLTVV.

The V call is TRBV19, the J call TRBJ1-5, with a weak D call TRBD1 (5 bases). The CDR3 is made up of 13 amino acids. Germline V gene lookup returns CDR1 LNHDA and CDR2 SQIVND (reference sequence). V dropped 5 bases and J dropped 7 bases, with 12 bases sitting between them. The CDR3 DNA sequence: TGTGCCAGTAGTCAGCAGGGAACACAGCCCCAGCATTTT. Its translation is CASSQQGTQPQHF.

This clonotype was picked up many times. The chain has TRBV10-3 and TRBJ1-2, with 7 bases matching TRBD1. This CDR3 is 12 amino acids long. The germline V gene encodes CDR1 ENHRY and CDR2 SYGVKD. V shed 10 bases and J 7 bases; nucleotides not matched to a gene: 9. CDR3: CASLGTDRGYTF. DNA for the CDR3: TGTGCCAGCCTCGGGACAGACCGTGGCTACACCTTC.

This clonotype was picked up many times. The rearrangement joins TRBV12-3 or TRBV12-4 to TRBJ2-3; 8 nucleotides agree with TRBD2. V lost 1 base to trimming and J lost 3 bases; unmatched junction nucleotides: 6. CDR3 length: 16 residues. CDR3 sequence reads: CASSLGRGRSTDTQYF. CDR3 DNA: TGTGCCAGCAGTTTAGGGCGCGGGAGGTCTACAGATACGCAGTATTTT.

There are many counts of this clonotype. The chain is built from TRBV10-3 and TRBJ1-2; 8 bases are shared with TRBD1. Germline CDR1 reads ENHRY; CDR2 reads SYGVKD. The CDR3 is made up of 14 amino acids. V shed 7 bases, J shed 8 bases, and the junction held 12 bases outside the gene matches. The CDR3 here is CAIIADRGGGGYTF. Written as DNA, the CDR3 is TGTGCCATCATCGCTGACAGGGGCGGGGGAGGCTACACCTTC.

This chain joins TRBV5-1 and TRBJ2-7, with D unclear. Trimming cost V 1 base and J 4 bases, with 15 bases left between them. Germline V gene sequence: CDR1 SGHRS, CDR2 YFSETQ. CDR3 length equals 15 residues. The CDR3 loop reads CASSLSTDDLYEQYF. CDR3 bases: TGCGCCAGCAGCTTGAGTACGGATGACCTTTACGAGCAGTACTTC.

The rearrangement links TRBV19 to TRBJ2-1; 14 positions agree with TRBD2. CDR3 size: 16 residues. The junction had 12 bases not matched to a gene; V was cut back by 9 bases and J by 8 bases. Germline lookup yields CDR1 LNHDA and CDR2 SQIVND (reference sequence). CDR3 in DNA: TGTGCCAGCAGCACTCCGGGACTAGCGGGAGTGTATGAGCAGTTCTTC. Its translation is CASSTPGLAGVYEQFF.

The CDR3 region is CASSLWGDPGANVLTF. CDR3 nucleotide sequence: TGTGCCAGCAGCTTATGGGGGGACCCTGGGGCCAACGTCCTGACTTTC. The chain carries TRBV11-1 and TRBJ2-6, with D perhaps TRBD2 (6 bases). Germline lookup yields CDR1 SGHAT and CDR2 FQDESV (reference sequence). Trimming left V 2 bases short and J 2 bases short, with 10 bases between. The CDR3 contains 16 residues.

V and J are TRBV12-3 or TRBV12-4 and TRBJ2-2; maybe TRBD2 (6 bases). The CDR3 loop spans 15 amino acids. Trimming cost V 0 bases and J 4 bases, with 9 bases left between them. The CDR3 here is CASSLAGLFTGELFF. CDR3 nucleotide sequence: TGTGCCAGCAGTTTAGCAGGACTATTCACCGGGGAGCTGTTTTTT.

This clonotype was seen repeatedly, ten times or more. The chain has TRBV12-3 or TRBV12-4 and TRBJ1-1, with 9 bases lining up with TRBD1. The V segment lost 5 bases and the J segment 1 base; nucleotides outside the gene matches: 8. CDR3 length equals 16 residues. CDR3 residues: CASSNIQGAGNTEAFF. The CDR3 coding sequence is TGTGCCAGCAGTAATATACAGGGGGCTGGGAACACTGAAGCTTTCTTT.

This clonotype was observed at least ten times. The chain uses TRBV27 and TRBJ1-2, with 8 bases lining up with TRBD1. V lost 0 bases and J lost 5; bases outside the gene matches: 11. Germline CDR1 reads MNHEY; CDR2 reads SMNVEV (reference sequence). The CDR3 has 17 amino acids. The CDR3 sequence: CASSLSGQGAANYGYTF. The CDR3, as DNA: TGTGCCAGCAGTTTATCGGGGCAGGGGGCGGCGAATTATGGCTACACCTTC.

This clonotype appeared many times. The rearrangement links TRBV2 to TRBJ1-1, with D perhaps matching TRBD1 (5 bases). The CDR3 length is 14 residues. Germline V gene lookup returns CDR1 SNHLY and CDR2 FYNNEI. Deletions cut 6 bases from V and 1 base from J, with 12 bases between. The CDR3 bases are TGTGCCAGCAGGGAGGACATGTCGAACACTGAAGCTTTCTTT. As protein: CASREDMSNTEAFF.

CDR3 loop: CSATPQFLYEQYF. In DNA, the CDR3 is TGCAGTGCCACACCCCAATTTCTCTACGAGCAGTACTTC. This chain links TRBV20-1 with TRBJ2-7; D not resolved. The ends were cut back, 6 bases at V and 3 bases at J, with 15 bases in the middle. CDR1 is DFQATT and CDR2 is SNEGSKA in the germline V gene (reference sequence). CDR3 length: 13 residues.

The chain has TRBV2 and TRBJ2-3, with a weak D call TRBD2 (6 bases). CDR1 is SNHLY and CDR2 is FYNNEI in the germline V gene. With 6 bases removed from V and 3 bases from J, the gap between germline ends came to 13 bases. CDR3 length: 14 amino acids. CDR3 sequence reads: CASRPGGVTDTQYF. For the CDR3, the DNA is TGTGCCAGCAGGCCCGGGGGAGTTACAGATACGCAGTATTTT. Variable domain in full (rest from reference TRBV2 and TRBJ2-3): EPEVTQTPSHQVTQMGQEVILRCVPISNHLYFYWYRQILGQKVEFLVSFYNNEISEKSEIFDDQFSVERPDGSNFTLKIRSTKLEDSAMYFCASRPGGVTDTQYFGPGTRLTVL.

This clonotype has ten or more counts. The chain is built from TRBV2 and TRBJ2-7, with TRBD1 identical over 8 bases. Germline V gives CDR1 SNHLY, CDR2 FYNNEI. This CDR3 region has 14 residues. The V gene end was trimmed by 8 bases and the J gene end by 2 bases; junction bases not matched to a gene: 8. The CDR3 DNA follows: TGTGCCAGCCTCGAAGGGACAGGAGCCTACGAGCAGTACTTC. Amino acid sequence: CASLEGTGAYEQYF.

This clonotype was found many times. The V gene is TRBV2, the J gene TRBJ1-1, with 8 bases fitting TRBD1. Losses at the gene ends were 4 bases for V and 2 bases for J; bases not matched to a gene: 3. Germline loops: CDR1 SNHLY, CDR2 FYNNEI. This CDR3 region has 14 residues. The CDR3 region has the DNA TGTGCCAGCAGTGTTTCAGGGGGCAACACTGAAGCTTTCTTT. The encoded protein is CASSVSGGNTEAFF.

The chain carries TRBV19 and TRBJ2-6; D not certain. Germline V gene data show CDR1 as LNHDA and CDR2 as SQIVND (reference sequence). CDR3 length equals 13 residues. V shed 7 bases and J shed 4 bases, with 8 bases lying between them. CDR3 loop: CASKPPGANVLTF. Written as DNA, the CDR3 is TGTGCCAGTAAACCCCCCGGGGCCAACGTCCTGACTTTC.

The rearrangement joins TRBV20-1 to TRBJ2-6; D may match TRBD1 or TRBD2 (5 bases each). The germline gives CDR1 DFQATT, CDR2 SNEGSKA (reference sequence). The germline V and J ends were trimmed by 4 bases and 2 bases, with 12 bases remaining between them. The CDR3 sequence is 15 residues long. The DNA for the CDR3 is TGCAGTGCTAAAGGGGCCGGGGCTGGGGCCAACGTCCTGACTTTC. The encoded protein is CSAKGAGAGANVLTF.

This clonotype was detected many times. V and J are TRBV11-1 and TRBJ2-5; 10 nucleotides agree with TRBD1. This CDR3 is built from 14 residues. CDR1 is SGHAT and CDR2 is FQDESV in the germline V gene (reference sequence). J was trimmed by 5 bases and V by 7 bases; bases with no gene match: 7. The CDR3 region has the DNA TGTGCCAGCACCGGAACGGACAGGGGGGAGACCCAGTACTTC. This encodes CASTGTDRGETQYF.

There are many counts of this clonotype. The CDR3: CASKQGLANTGELFF. Written as DNA, the CDR3 is TGTGCCAGCAAACAGGGGTTGGCGAACACCGGGGAGCTGTTTTTT. The chain carries TRBV19 and TRBJ2-2; 7 nucleotides match TRBD1. V lost 9 bases, J lost 0 bases, and 7 bases stayed unmatched. Germline CDR1 and CDR2: LNHDA and SQIVND (reference sequence). The CDR3 is 15 residues long.